The 16 T cell receptor beta chains presented below share a single source sample, sequenced in a study of blood T cell repertoires in COVID-19. Repertoires were generated with immunoSEQ multiplex PCR, while TCRdb's copy carries only in-frame clones and drops some. This sample has 100,000 to 150,000 clones; about nine tenths occur once, and the top ten carry about 10%. The sequenced sample was peripheral blood. All receptors derive from a woman between 70 and 85 years old with COVID-19, enrolled during active disease.

The CDR3 reads CAISGRDTSGNTIYF. The CDR3 DNA sequence: TGTGCCATCAGTGGCCGGGACACCTCTGGAAACACCATATATTTT. The V and J genes are TRBV10-3 and TRBJ1-3, with a weak D call TRBD1 (6 bases). The CDR3 runs 15 residues. Per germline, CDR1 ENHRY and CDR2 SYGVKD. Between the trimmed V and J ends, which lost 4 bases and 0 bases, there was a span of 10 bases.

The gene calls are TRBV5-1 and TRBJ2-3, with TRBD2 identical over 10 bases. This CDR3 comprises 17 residues. CDR1 and CDR2 (germline): SGHRS, YFSETQ. Losses at the gene ends were 5 bases for V and 5 bases for J; bases not matched to a gene: 14. In DNA, the CDR3 is TGCGCCAGCAGGGGGACTGTTAGCGGGGGGCCCGGAGATACGCAGTATTTT. This translates into CASRGTVSGGPGDTQYF.

This chain uses TRBV19 with TRBJ2-7; tentative D call: TRBD1 (6 bases). The germline V gene encodes CDR1 LNHDA and CDR2 SQIVND (reference sequence). This CDR3 is 16 amino acids long. V was shortened by 2 bases and J by 5 bases, with 19 bases between the two germline ends. CDR3 region: CASSITGQGIGNEQYF. Here the CDR3 DNA reads TGTGCCAGTAGTATAACAGGGCAGGGAATCGGAAACGAGCAGTACTTC. Combining the CDR3 with reference TRBV19 and TRBJ2-7 gives the whole variable domain DGGITQSPKYLFRKEGQNVTLSCEQNLNHDAMYWYRQDPGQGLRLIYYSQIVNDFQKGDIAEGYSVSREKKESFPLTVTSAQKNPTAFYLCASSITGQGIGNEQYFGPGTRLTVT.

This clone was detected once. This rearrangement joins TRBV24-1 to TRBJ1-1; D is possibly TRBD1 (5 bases). V was shortened by 5 bases and J by 4 bases, with 10 bases between the two germline ends. The germline V gene has CDR1 KGHDR and CDR2 SFDVKD. The CDR3 consists of 13 residues. DNA of the CDR3: TGTGCCACCAGTGCTGGGCAGGGCACTGAAGCTTTCTTT. Protein: CATSAGQGTEAFF.

The rearrangement uses TRBV29-1 and TRBJ2-5; TRBD2 might be the D (5 bases). The CDR3 covers 13 residues. Germline CDR1 reads SQVTM; CDR2 reads ANQGSEA. Between the trimmed V and J ends, which lost 3 bases and 1 base, there was a span of 9 bases. CDR3: CSVDTGVQETQYF. The CDR3 coding sequence is TGCAGCGTTGATACCGGGGTCCAAGAGACCCAGTACTTC.

Here the CDR3 reads CAISERGSSNQPQHF. CDR3 bases: TGTGCCATCAGTGAGCGCGGATCTAGCAATCAGCCCCAGCATTTT. V is TRBV10-3 and J is TRBJ1-5; D unresolved. The CDR3 extends over 15 amino acids. Germline loops: CDR1 ENHRY, CDR2 SYGVKD. With 2 bases removed from V and 0 bases from J, the gap between germline ends came to 8 bases.

This clone was detected once. The chain links TRBV2 to TRBJ2-5, with D perhaps TRBD2 (5 bases). This CDR3 has 14 amino acids. V was cut by 4 bases and J by 3 bases, with 12 bases left in between. The germline gives CDR1 SNHLY, CDR2 FYNNEI. CDR3 amino acids: CASSGNTGKETQYF. Written as DNA, the CDR3 is TGTGCCAGCAGTGGTAATACGGGAAAAGAGACCCAGTACTTC. The full variable domain, with the rest looked up from reference TRBV2 and TRBJ2-5, is EPEVTQTPSHQVTQMGQEVILRCVPISNHLYFYWYRQILGQKVEFLVSFYNNEISEKSEIFDDQFSVERPDGSNFTLKIRSTKLEDSAMYFCASSGNTGKETQYFGPGTRLLVL.

The chain recombines TRBV18 with TRBJ1-5, with 7 bases matching TRBD1. Unmatched junction bases numbered 8, after V lost 3 bases and J lost 3 bases. This CDR3 has 16 amino acids. The germline V gene encodes CDR1 KGHSH and CDR2 LQKENI. The CDR3 loop reads CASSPAGGSFNQPQHF. The CDR3 coding sequence is TGTGCCAGCTCACCCGCAGGGGGGTCCTTCAATCAGCCCCAGCATTTT.

The chain carries TRBV10-3 and TRBJ2-2, with 7 bases fitting TRBD1. The CDR3 totals 14 residues. J was trimmed by 4 bases and V by 10 bases; bases with no gene match: 9. CDR1 is ENHRY and CDR2 is SYGVKD in the germline V gene. CDR3 protein: CATGQEIGTGELFF. CDR3 coding DNA: TGTGCCACCGGACAGGAGATTGGCACCGGGGAGCTGTTTTTT.

This rearrangement joins TRBV5-1 to TRBJ1-4; weak D call: TRBD1 (6 bases). V lost 0 bases and J 6 bases, leaving 12 bases between the germline ends. Germline V gene lookup returns CDR1 SGHRS and CDR2 YFSETQ. The CDR3 sequence is 15 residues long. The CDR3 DNA follows: TGCGCCAGCAGCTTGGGTGGGGGCCGAGATGAAAAACTGTTTTTT. Encoded protein: CASSLGGGRDEKLFF.

This rearrangement joins TRBV2 to TRBJ2-1; D remains unclear. Trimming pared 4 bases from V and 6 bases from J, leaving 7 bases between. CDR1 is SNHLY, CDR2 FYNNEI, per germline. CDR3 length: 12 amino acids. The CDR3 DNA sequence: TGTGCCAGCAGTGTCCTCCTCAATGAGCAGTTCTTC. Translated: CASSVLLNEQFF.

The chain combines TRBV3-1 (or the pseudogene TRBV3-2) with TRBJ1-5; no definite D call. The CDR3 is made up of 14 amino acids. Germline assignment: CDR1 LGHDT and CDR2 YNNKEL (reference sequence). V lost 2 bases, J lost 0 bases, and 5 bases lay in between. CDR3 nucleotide sequence: TGTGCCAGCAGCCAATTCTATAGCAATCAGCCCCAGCATTTT. It specifies CASSQFYSNQPQHF.

The chain employs TRBV7-3 and TRBJ1-2; 8 bases line up with TRBD1. The CDR3 runs 16 residues. Trimming removed 5 bases from V and 8 bases from J; junction bases left unmatched: 16. Germline-derived CDR1 and CDR2 are SGHTA and FQGTGA. CDR3 loop: CASSPFGQGDRGGYTF. The CDR3 bases are TGTGCCAGCAGCCCATTTGGACAGGGCGATCGAGGCGGCTACACCTTC.

The chain recombines TRBV29-1 with TRBJ2-7; unclear D gene. This CDR3 has 13 residues. The V end was cut by 3 bases, the J end by 2 bases, with 11 bases between. Per the germline V gene, CDR1 is SQVTM and CDR2 is ANQGSEA. In nucleotides, the CDR3 is TGCAGCGTTGATCTGCTAAGCGCCTACGAGCAGTACTTC. Protein product: CSVDLLSAYEQYF.

The chain couples TRBV11-2 to TRBJ2-4, with 9 bases lining up with TRBD2. CDR3 size: 17 residues. The germline V gene encodes CDR1 SGHAT and CDR2 FQNNGV. Unmatched junction bases numbered 8, after V lost 5 bases and J lost 0 bases. This CDR3 is CASSPIAGGVAKNIQYF. CDR3 nucleotide sequence: TGTGCCAGCAGCCCCATTGCGGGGGGGGTAGCCAAAAACATTCAGTACTTC. The full variable domain, with the rest looked up from reference TRBV11-2 and TRBJ2-4, is EAGVAQSPRYKIIEKRQSVAFWCNPISGHATLYWYQQILGQGPKLLIQFQNNGVVDDSQLPKDRFSAERLKGVDSTLKIQPAKLEDSAVYLCASSPIAGGVAKNIQYFGAGTRLSVL.

This clone was counted only a few times. The rearrangement joins TRBV19 to TRBJ1-2; 8 bases map to TRBD1. Germline V lookup: CDR1 LNHDA, CDR2 SQIVND (reference sequence). This CDR3 contains 15 residues. Germline trimming cut 3 bases from V and 4 bases from J; bases unmatched to any gene: 7. CDR3 residues: CASSIDQTGVYGYTF. The CDR3 DNA sequence: TGTGCCAGTAGTATCGACCAGACAGGGGTCTATGGCTACACCTTC.